Each of the 15 T cell receptor beta chains below was sequenced from the same sample in a study of cytomegalovirus exposure and HLA in healthy donors. TCRdb's copy holds only in-frame clones and misses some; the assay was immunoSEQ multiplex PCR. The table includes roughly 200,000 clones, about three quarters detected once. Sequences were obtained from PBMCs. Receptors were obtained from a woman in her thirties in good health and CMV-seronegative.

CDR3 region: CASSPTLLDSRNQPQHF. As DNA, the CDR3 is TGTGCCAGCTCGCCCACCCTCTTAGACAGTCGCAATCAGCCCCAGCATTTT. V gene TRBV18 combines with J gene TRBJ1-5; tentatively, D is TRBD1 (5 bases). With 6 bases removed from V and 2 bases from J, the gap between germline ends came to 20 bases. The germline V gene encodes CDR1 KGHSH and CDR2 LQKENI. CDR3 length: 17 residues.

The rearrangement joins TRBV28 to TRBJ2-7; 8 positions agree with TRBD2. The CDR3 extends over 12 amino acids. CDR1 is MDHEN and CDR2 is SYDVKM in the germline V gene. Trimming removed 7 bases from V and 8 bases from J; junction bases left unmatched: 7. This CDR3 reads CASTAGERKQYF. The CDR3 DNA is TGTGCCAGCACAGCGGGGGAAAGAAAGCAGTACTTC.

The chain is built from TRBV5-1 and TRBJ2-6, with D tentatively TRBD1 (6 bases). Trimming cost V 4 bases and J 2 bases, with 10 bases left between them. The CDR3 runs to 15 residues. Germline values: CDR1 SGHRS, CDR2 YFSETQ. CDR3 protein: CASSANRAGANVLTF. In nucleotides, the CDR3 is TGCGCCAGCAGCGCCAACAGGGCTGGGGCCAACGTCCTGACTTTC. Using reference TRBV5-1 and TRBJ2-6 for the parts outside the CDR3, the full variable domain is KAGVTQTPRYLIKTRGQQVTLSCSPISGHRSVSWYQQTPGQGLQFLFEYFSETQRNKGNFPGRFSGRQFSNSRSEMNVSTLELGDSALYLCASSANRAGANVLTFGAGSRLTVL.

The V gene is TRBV27, the J gene TRBJ1-1; 7 bases agree with TRBD1. In germline, CDR1 is MNHEY, CDR2 SMNVEV (reference sequence). The trim removed 5 bases at V and 1 base at J, leaving 13 bases unmatched. This CDR3 comprises 17 residues. Written as DNA, the CDR3 is TGTGCCAGCAGTCTCGGACCCGTACAGGGGCCGAACACTGAAGCTTTCTTT. It specifies CASSLGPVQGPNTEAFF.

The chain couples TRBV6-5 to TRBJ2-5; no firm D call. Germline V CDR1 and CDR2: MNHEY, SVGAGI. The length of the CDR3 is 14 residues. V was pared by 0 bases and J by 2 bases, with 7 bases between. The CDR3 nucleotides are TGTGCCAGCAGTTACTCTCCGGTACAAGAGACCCAGTACTTC. Translated, it gives CASSYSPVQETQYF.

The rearrangement uses TRBV29-1 and TRBJ1-1, with a tentative D call TRBD1 (5 bases). V lost 3 bases and J 0 bases, leaving 14 bases between the germline ends. This CDR3 comprises 15 residues. The germline CDR1 and CDR2 sequences are SQVTM and ANQGSEA. CDR3: CSVEVGGTLNTEAFF. The CDR3 DNA reads TGCAGCGTTGAGGTCGGGGGAACCCTGAACACTGAAGCTTTCTTT.

V usage is TRBV6-5 and J usage is TRBJ2-5; 7 bases are a match to TRBD2. The germline V gene has CDR1 MNHEY and CDR2 SVGAGI. Losses at the gene ends were 2 bases for V and 5 bases for J; bases not matched to a gene: 2. There are 13 residues in the CDR3. The CDR3 loop reads CASSYREGETQYF. CDR3 in DNA: TGTGCCAGCAGTTACAGGGAGGGGGAGACCCAGTACTTC.

This chain connects TRBV7-2 to TRBJ2-7; 7 bases map to TRBD1. CDR1 SGHTA and CDR2 FQGNSA come from the germline V gene. V shed 4 bases, J shed 3 bases, and the junction held 12 bases outside the gene matches. The CDR3 loop spans 16 amino acids. For the CDR3, the DNA is TGTGCCAGCAGCTCCCGGGACAGCTTCTTCGGCTACGAGCAGTACTTC. As protein: CASSSRDSFFGYEQYF.

The V call is TRBV29-1, the J call TRBJ2-1; 8 bases line up with TRBD2. After removal of 4 bases from V and 9 bases from J, the junction contained 8 bases not matched to a gene. The V gene's germline CDR1 is SQVTM and CDR2 ANQGSEA. The CDR3 has 13 residues. The CDR3 is CSVAQRGLREQFF. CDR3 nucleotide sequence: TGCAGCGTTGCCCAGCGGGGGCTGCGTGAGCAGTTCTTC.

The CDR3 DNA follows: TGCGCCAGCAGCTTGTATCCAAACCATGGGTCCCAGGTCGATACGCAGTATTTT. It translates to CASSLYPNHGSQVDTQYF. The chain joins TRBV5-1 to TRBJ2-3; D is ambiguous. The CDR3 has 18 residues. Trimming removed 1 base from V and 6 bases from J, with 24 bases in between. Looked up from germline, CDR1 is SGHRS and CDR2 is YFSETQ.

The chain uses TRBV5-1 and TRBJ1-3; TRBD1 matches at 12 bases. Germline CDR1 is SGHRS and CDR2 is YFSETQ. The length of the CDR3 is 16 residues. V trimming: 3 bases; J trimming: 2 bases; junction bases outside the gene matches: 3. CDR3 protein: CASSWDRGLAGNTIYF. CDR3 DNA sequence: TGCGCCAGCAGCTGGGACAGGGGGCTGGCTGGAAACACCATATATTTT.

Comment on this clone: The sample has other DNA sequences that encode this CDR3 too. This chain joins TRBV2 and TRBJ1-5; 9 nucleotides match TRBD1. This CDR3 contains 14 residues. Trimming removed 5 bases from V and 4 bases from J; junction bases left unmatched: 3. The V gene's germline CDR1 is SNHLY and CDR2 FYNNEI. CDR3 in amino acids: CASSLDRGNQPQHF. CDR3 in DNA: TGTGCCAGCAGTTTGGACAGGGGAAATCAGCCCCAGCATTTT.

In this sample, this clone turned up once. CDR3 amino acids: CASSQLNPRDRVDSPLHF. DNA of the CDR3: TGCGCCAGCAGTCAACTTAATCCCCGGGACAGGGTGGATTCACCCCTCCACTTT. The chain employs TRBV23-1 and TRBJ1-6; 9 bases agree with TRBD1. TRBV23-1 is annotated as an ORF whose role is uncertain. The CDR3 totals 18 residues. With V trimmed by 2 bases and J by 8 bases, 13 bases remained unmatched.

V is TRBV7-9 and J is TRBJ2-2, with D possibly being TRBD2 (6 bases). V shed 1 base and J shed 5 bases, with 17 bases lying between them. CDR3 length: 17 amino acids. Germline V lookup: CDR1 SEHNR, CDR2 FQNEAQ (reference sequence). The CDR3 loop is CASSLVGGGEWTGELFF. DNA of the CDR3: TGTGCCAGCAGCTTAGTTGGTGGCGGGGAGTGGACCGGGGAGCTGTTTTTT. Using reference TRBV7-9 and TRBJ2-2 for the parts outside the CDR3, the full variable domain is DTGVSQNPRHKITKRGQNVTFRCDPISEHNRLYWYRQTLGQGPEFLTYFQNEAQLEKSRLLSDRFSAERPKGSFSTLEIQRTEQGDSAMYLCASSLVGGGEWTGELFFGEGSRLTVL.

This clone occurred a few times. This chain uses TRBV7-2 with TRBJ1-1, with TRBD1 as a possible D gene (5 bases). Trimming took 3 bases from V and 1 from J, leaving 9 bases between them. Germline V gene sequence: CDR1 SGHTA, CDR2 FQGNSA. The CDR3 has 14 residues. The CDR3 DNA follows: TGTGCCAGCAGCTTCGACAGATGGAACACTGAAGCTTTCTTT. This sequence encodes CASSFDRWNTEAFF.